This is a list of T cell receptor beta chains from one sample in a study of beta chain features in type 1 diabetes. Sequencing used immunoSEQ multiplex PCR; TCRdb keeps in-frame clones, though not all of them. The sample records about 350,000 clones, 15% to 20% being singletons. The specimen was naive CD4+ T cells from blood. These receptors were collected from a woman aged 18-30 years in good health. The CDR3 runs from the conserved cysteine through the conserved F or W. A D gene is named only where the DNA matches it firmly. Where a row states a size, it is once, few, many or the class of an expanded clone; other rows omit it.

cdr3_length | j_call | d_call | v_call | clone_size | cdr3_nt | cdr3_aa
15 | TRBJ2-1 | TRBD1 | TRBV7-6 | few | TGTGCCAGCAGCTTAGCGGGACAGGGGGCAAATGAGCAGTTCTTC | CASSLAGQGANEQFF
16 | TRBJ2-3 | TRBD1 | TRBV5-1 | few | TGCGCCAGCAGCTTGAGTGGGGACAGCTTCACAGATACGCAGTATTTT | CASSLSGDSFTDTQYF
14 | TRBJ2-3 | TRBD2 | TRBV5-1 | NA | TGCGCCAGCACAGCGGGAGGGAACACAGATACGCAGTATTTT | CASTAGGNTDTQYF
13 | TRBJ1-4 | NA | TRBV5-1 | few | TGCGCCAGCAGCTTGGCCGAGGGTGAAAAACTGTTTTTT | CASSLAEGEKLFF
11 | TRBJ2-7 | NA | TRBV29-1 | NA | TGCAGCTTGGAGACAGCCTACGAGCAGTACTTC | CSLETAYEQYF
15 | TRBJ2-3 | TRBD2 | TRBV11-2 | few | TGTGCCAGCAGCCCCCTAGCGGGGAGCACAGATACGCAGTATTTT | CASSPLAGSTDTQYF
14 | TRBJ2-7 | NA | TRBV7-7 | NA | TGTGCTAGCAGCTCCTCGACAGAATCCTACGAGCAGTACTTC | CASSSSTESYEQYF
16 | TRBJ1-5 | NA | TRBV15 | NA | TGTGCCACCAGCAGTCGGAGAGGAGATAGCAATCAGCCCCAGCATTTT | CATSSRRGDSNQPQHF
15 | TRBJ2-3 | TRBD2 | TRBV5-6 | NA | TGTGCCAGCAGCTTGCCGGGGGGGCCGGTCGATACGCAGTATTTT | CASSLPGGPVDTQYF
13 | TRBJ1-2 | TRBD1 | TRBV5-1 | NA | TGCGCCAGCAGCTTGGTAACAGGGGGTGGCTACACCTTC | CASSLVTGGGYTF
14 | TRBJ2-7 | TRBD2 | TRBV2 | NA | TGTGCCAGCTCGGGGGGTGCGGGTCGTAGGGAGCAGTACTTC | CASSGGAGRREQYF
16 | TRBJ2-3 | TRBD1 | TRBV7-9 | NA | TGTGCCAGCAGCCAGGGAGACAGGGGCAATGCAGATACGCAGTATTTT | CASSQGDRGNADTQYF
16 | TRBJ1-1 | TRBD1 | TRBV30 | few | TGTGCCTGGAGTGTAGCCGGACAGGCGACCAACACTGAAGCTTTCTTT | CAWSVAGQATNTEAFF
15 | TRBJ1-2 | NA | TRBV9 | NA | TGTGCCAGCAGCTTCTCCGGTGGGCAGAACTATGGCTACACCTTC | CASSFSGGQNYGYTF
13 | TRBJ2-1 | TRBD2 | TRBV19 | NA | TGTGCCAGTTCTAGCGGGAGTGTTATTGAGCAGTTCTTC | CASSSGSVIEQFF
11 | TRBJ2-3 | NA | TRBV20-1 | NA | TGCAGTGCCCTTGGACAGTCTACGCAGTATTTT | CSALGQSTQYF